The 6 T cell receptor beta chains in this list originate from one sample, sequenced in a study of blood T cell dynamics during melanoma immunotherapy. Produced via immunoSEQ multiplex PCR; TCRdb's table is partial and in-frame only. This sample has 25,000 to 35,000 clones; roughly 83% occur once, and the top ten carry 10% to 13%. Described time point: week 3, after first cycle of checkpoint inhibitor. This specimen consisted of blood, obtained from a patient treated with checkpoint blockade. Source of these receptors: a human donor with melanoma.

This clone was seen only a few times. CDR3: CATLKNTEAFF. The CDR3 DNA reads TGTGCCACCCTCAAGAACACTGAAGCTTTCTTT. The V gene is TRBV25-1, the J gene TRBJ1-1, with unresolved D. CDR1 is MGHDK, CDR2 SYGVNS, per germline. This CDR3 has 11 residues. V lost 10 bases, J lost 1 base, and 7 bases lay in between. The whole variable domain, filled in from reference TRBV25-1 and TRBJ1-1, reads EADIYQTPRYLVIGTGKKITLECSQTMGHDKMYWYQQDPGMELHLIHYSYGVNSTEKGDLSSESTVSRIRTEHFPLTLESARPSHTSQYLCATLKNTEAFFGQGTRLTVV.

The chain uses TRBV27 and TRBJ2-3, with 8 bases aligning to TRBD1. With V trimmed by 7 bases and J by 4 bases, 7 bases remained unmatched. The length of the CDR3 is 14 residues. The germline V gene encodes CDR1 MNHEY and CDR2 SMNVEV (reference sequence). In DNA, the CDR3 is TGTGCCAGCACGGACAGGGTTTACGCAGATACGCAGTATTTT. This codes for CASTDRVYADTQYF.

This clone turned up a few times. The V and J genes are TRBV6-5 and TRBJ1-5; D possibly corresponds to TRBD1 (6 bases). Germline V gene lookup returns CDR1 MNHEY and CDR2 SVGAGI. Trimming took off 5 bases at V and 3 bases at J, with 11 bases between the two ends. CDR3 size: 14 residues. The CDR3: CASSATGLNQPQHF. DNA of the CDR3: TGTGCCAGCAGTGCGACAGGCCTCAATCAGCCCCAGCATTTT.

The chain uses TRBV5-1 and TRBJ2-5; TRBD1 aligns across 10 bases. Germline CDR1 SGHRS, CDR2 YFSETQ. V gave up 4 bases and J gave up 7 bases; unmatched junction bases: 10. This CDR3 contains 15 residues. CDR3 sequence: CASSPGQGILGTQYF. For the CDR3, the DNA is TGCGCCAGCAGCCCGGGACAGGGGATATTAGGGACCCAGTACTTC.

The chain uses TRBV9 and TRBJ2-3; 8 nucleotides align to TRBD1. Germline CDR1 reads SGDLS; CDR2 reads YYNGEE. J lost 2 bases, V lost 0 bases, and 8 bases had no gene match. The CDR3 has 17 amino acids. CDR3 amino acids: CASSVALRDRSTDTQYF. Written as DNA, the CDR3 is TGTGCCAGCAGCGTAGCCCTAAGGGACAGGTCCACAGATACGCAGTATTTT. The complete variable domain, with remaining parts taken from reference TRBV9 and TRBJ2-3, reads DSGVTQTPKHLITATGQRVTLRCSPRSGDLSVYWYQQSLDQGLQFLIQYYNGEERAKGNILERFSAQQFPDLHSELNLSSLELGDSALYFCASSVALRDRSTDTQYFGPGTRLTVL.

The rearrangement uses TRBV7-2 and TRBJ1-4; D perhaps matches TRBD1 (6 bases). The germline V and J ends were trimmed by 4 bases and 7 bases, with 13 bases remaining between them. The length of the CDR3 is 14 residues. The germline V gene encodes CDR1 SGHTA and CDR2 FQGNSA. This chain's CDR3 is CASSSGAEGEKLFF. The DNA of the CDR3 is TGTGCCAGCAGCTCGGGGGCAGAGGGTGAAAAACTGTTTTTT.